A selection of T cell receptor beta chains follows, all from one sample in a study of CD8 T cells in Susac syndrome. TCRdb re-analysed the immunoSEQ multiplex PCR reads in MiXCR, keeping a single row per CDR3 protein. This sample has roughly 100,000 distinct CDR3 sequences, with roughly 94% found just once. Sequences were obtained from CD4+ T cells from PBMCs. The source of these receptors is a human donor with Susac syndrome. The CDR3 runs from the conserved cysteine through the conserved F or W. D genes are given only for firm matches. The listing skips clone size in some rows; elsewhere it reads once, few, many or a size class.

d_gene: TRBD1
j_gene: TRBJ1-1
abundance: -
v_gene: TRBV30
CDR3aa: CAWSVSRQGTEAFF
CDR3nt: TGTGCCTGGAGTGTCTCGCGACAGGGCACTGAAGCTTTCTTT

d_gene: -
j_gene: TRBJ1-1
abundance: -
v_gene: TRBV5-6
CDR3aa: CASSSRNLGRTEAFF
CDR3nt: TGTGCCAGCAGCAGTCGGAATCTAGGAAGAACTGAAGCTTTCTTT

d_gene: -
j_gene: TRBJ1-1
abundance: once
v_gene: TRBV2
CDR3aa: CASSASDSQGAEAFF
CDR3nt: TGTGCCAGCAGTGCTAGCGACAGTCAAGGTGCTGAAGCTTTCTTT

d_gene: TRBD1
j_gene: TRBJ1-5
abundance: few
v_gene: TRBV20-1
CDR3aa: CSAWTGKWGNQPQHF
CDR3nt: TGCAGTGCTTGGACAGGGAAATGGGGCAATCAGCCCCAGCATTTT

d_gene: -
j_gene: TRBJ2-1
abundance: -
v_gene: TRBV20-1
CDR3aa: CSARVSRGVHEQFF
CDR3nt: TGCAGTGCTAGAGTTTCCAGGGGCGTCCATGAGCAGTTCTTC

d_gene: -
j_gene: TRBJ2-7
abundance: -
v_gene: TRBV28
CDR3aa: CASSLGGRANEQYF
CDR3nt: TGTGCCAGCAGTTTAGGGGGCCGCGCCAACGAGCAGTACTTC

d_gene: -
j_gene: TRBJ1-1
abundance: few
v_gene: TRBV19
CDR3aa: CASRRDTEAFF
CDR3nt: TGTGCCAGTAGAAGGGACACTGAAGCTTTCTTT

d_gene: -
j_gene: TRBJ2-2
abundance: -
v_gene: TRBV25-1
CDR3aa: CASSRRTNTGELFF
CDR3nt: TGTGCCAGCAGTCGCCGAACGAACACCGGGGAGCTGTTTTTT

d_gene: TRBD2
j_gene: TRBJ2-5
abundance: -
v_gene: TRBV20-1
CDR3aa: CSARQGGGQETQYF
CDR3nt: TGCAGTGCTAGACAGGGCGGGGGGCAAGAGACCCAGTACTTC

d_gene: TRBD1
j_gene: TRBJ1-1
abundance: -
v_gene: TRBV4-1
CDR3aa: CASSHPGQGMNTEAFF
CDR3nt: TGCGCCAGCAGCCACCCGGGACAGGGTATGAACACTGAAGCTTTCTTT

d_gene: -
j_gene: TRBJ1-6
abundance: -
v_gene: TRBV20-1
CDR3aa: CSARDSGRSSYNSPLHF
CDR3nt: TGCAGTGCTAGAGATTCGGGCCGGAGCTCCTATAATTCACCCCTCCACTTT

d_gene: -
j_gene: TRBJ2-3
abundance: -
v_gene: TRBV30
CDR3aa: CAWRGWLGKTDTQYF
CDR3nt: TGTGCCTGGAGAGGGTGGCTGGGTAAAACAGATACGCAGTATTTT

d_gene: -
j_gene: TRBJ1-3
abundance: -
v_gene: TRBV4-3
CDR3aa: CASSQVGGLGNTIYF
CDR3nt: TGCGCCAGCAGCCAAGTGGGGGGACTGGGAAACACCATATATTTT

d_gene: -
j_gene: TRBJ1-1
abundance: -
v_gene: TRBV15
CDR3aa: CATSRDFRGFTEAFF
CDR3nt: TGTGCCACCAGCAGAGACTTCCGGGGCTTCACTGAAGCTTTCTTT

d_gene: -
j_gene: TRBJ2-7
abundance: -
v_gene: TRBV27
CDR3aa: CASAQLGQYEQYF
CDR3nt: TGTGCCAGCGCCCAGTTGGGGCAGTACGAGCAGTACTTC

d_gene: TRBD1
j_gene: TRBJ1-2
abundance: once
v_gene: TRBV4-2
CDR3aa: CASSQLQGVGWNYGYTF
CDR3nt: TGTGCCAGCAGCCAACTACAGGGGGTTGGTTGGAACTATGGCTACACCTTC

d_gene: -
j_gene: TRBJ2-3
abundance: -
v_gene: TRBV12-5
CDR3aa: CASGPDPNWGLGDTQYF
CDR3nt: TGTGCTAGTGGTCCCGACCCGAACTGGGGGTTGGGAGATACGCAGTATTTT

d_gene: TRBD1
j_gene: TRBJ2-1
abundance: -
v_gene: TRBV15
CDR3aa: CATSSEYGTGFGNEQFF
CDR3nt: TGTGCCACCAGCAGTGAATACGGGACAGGGTTTGGCAATGAGCAGTTCTTC

d_gene: -
j_gene: TRBJ1-6
abundance: -
v_gene: TRBV25-1
CDR3aa: CASSDRHPQSSPLHF
CDR3nt: TGTGCCAGCAGTGACAGGCACCCCCAGTCCTCACCCCTCCACTTT

d_gene: -
j_gene: TRBJ2-7
abundance: once
v_gene: TRBV2
CDR3aa: CATSMDAASYEQYF
CDR3nt: TGTGCCACCTCAATGGACGCAGCCTCCTACGAGCAGTACTTC

d_gene: -
j_gene: TRBJ2-3
abundance: -
v_gene: TRBV11-3
CDR3aa: CASSSGATTDTQYF
CDR3nt: TGTGCCAGCAGCTCGGGAGCGACCACAGATACGCAGTATTTT

d_gene: -
j_gene: TRBJ1-2
abundance: -
v_gene: TRBV20-1
CDR3aa: CSAHSRGLDYGYTF
CDR3nt: TGCAGTGCTCATTCCAGGGGCTTGGACTATGGCTACACCTTC

d_gene: TRBD1
j_gene: TRBJ1-1
abundance: -
v_gene: TRBV6-2/TRBV6-3
CDR3aa: CASSYGTGLNTEAFF
CDR3nt: TGTGCCAGCAGTTACGGGACAGGGCTGAACACTGAAGCTTTCTTT

d_gene: -
j_gene: TRBJ2-3
abundance: once
v_gene: TRBV4-1
CDR3aa: CASSLGGRGSLLTDTQYF
CDR3nt: TGCGCCAGCAGCCTAGGAGGGCGTGGCTCTTTACTCACAGATACGCAGTATTTT

d_gene: TRBD2
j_gene: TRBJ2-2
abundance: -
v_gene: TRBV2
CDR3aa: CASSEGGGVNTGELFF
CDR3nt: TGTGCCAGCAGTGAAGGGGGAGGGGTGAACACCGGGGAGCTGTTTTTT

d_gene: -
j_gene: TRBJ1-1
abundance: -
v_gene: TRBV20-1
CDR3aa: CSAREGGRRDTEAFF
CDR3nt: TGCAGTGCTAGAGAGGGGGGGAGGAGGGACACTGAAGCTTTCTTT